The 3 T cell receptor beta chains presented below share a single source sample, sequenced in a study of blood T cell repertoires in COVID-19. Clones were read by immunoSEQ multiplex PCR, and TCRdb kept only the in-frame ones, dropping some. This sample carries around 300,000 clones, approximately 90% of them seen once, and the ten largest clones take under 3.5%. Sequenced input: peripheral blood. The receptors were gathered from a woman in her 30s with active or convalescent COVID-19.

This clone turned up a few times. V gene TRBV6-2 or TRBV6-3 combines with J gene TRBJ2-6; TRBD2 matches at 8 bases. This CDR3 spans 18 amino acids. CDR1 is MNHEY, CDR2 SVGEGT, per germline. V shed 5 bases and J 0 bases; nucleotides not matched to a gene: 9. The CDR3 bases are TGTGCCAGCAGTCAGATAGCGGGGCGTAGCTCTGGGGCCAACGTCCTGACTTTC. This encodes CASSQIAGRSSGANVLTF.

This sequence joins TRBV6-5 and TRBJ2-1; weak D call: TRBD1 (5 bases). This CDR3 contains 13 residues. The germline gives CDR1 MNHEY, CDR2 SVGAGI. Trimming left V 10 bases short and J 6 bases short, with 16 bases between. CDR3 protein: CATLDSILNEQFF. Here the CDR3 DNA reads TGTGCCACCCTTGACAGTATCCTCAATGAGCAGTTCTTC.

The genes are TRBV7-2 and TRBJ1-2; the D gene is possibly TRBD1 (6 bases). V lost 4 bases and J lost 10, with 19 bases in between. The CDR3 is 14 amino acids. From germline, CDR1 is SGHTA and CDR2 FQGNSA. CDR3 amino acids: CASSSPGQHPAYTF. The DNA of the CDR3 is TGTGCCAGCAGCTCCCCGGGACAACATCCCGCCTACACCTTC.